The T cell receptor beta chain described here comes from a study of OX40 agonist ivuxolimab in advanced cancers. Study-level background: Ivuxolimab, which targeted the costimulatory receptor OX40 (CD134), was an agonistic, fully human IgG2 monoclonal antibody. The monotherapy dose-escalation portion (N ≈ 50 patients) of the phase I ivuxolimab trial is reported in the paper. The dose-escalation cohort was 82.7% male with a mean age of approximately 60 years, ranging from about 23 to 85. Three dose-escalation patients achieved partial responses, one with hepatocellular carcinoma and two with cutaneous melanoma. Intravenous ivuxolimab was administered to patients every 2 weeks at six dose levels: 0.01, 0.1, 0.3, 1.5, 3 and 10 mg/kg. Prior anti-PD-1, anti-PD-L1 or anti-CTLA-4 therapy was permitted, and checkpoint inhibitors had been received by roughly 40% of dose-escalation patients. The point of sequencing TCRbeta in the periphery was to test whether ivuxolimab changed TCR sequence diversity and drove clonal T-cell expansion. Of the 52 patients in dose escalation, about 19 had hepatocellular carcinoma, some 15 had melanoma, 9 had renal cell carcinoma and 9 had head and neck cancer.

Trimming at the junction amounts to 3 bases on V and 1 base on J, and the germline ends lie 13 bases apart. The CDR3 goes from the cysteine to the phenylalanine over 15 residues. The sequence is cut down to CDR3 DNA, 45 bases in frame from base 1. The germline V gene gives CDR1 as SGHTS and CDR2 as YDEGEE. The trial excluded patients who had a history of autoimmune disease or were on systemic immunosuppression. Peripheral blood for TCR sequencing was collected from all dose cohorts at baseline, on cycle 4 day 1, and on cycle 7 day 1. Samples were obtained from an open-label, multicenter, first-in-human phase I dose-escalation trial of ivuxolimab. Adults with locally advanced or metastatic melanoma, renal cell carcinoma, hepatocellular carcinoma or head and neck squamous cell carcinoma were enrolled in the trial. Before TCR sequencing, CD4+ T cells and CD8+ T cells from peripheral blood were sorted into separate populations.

Broader findings and caveats from the paper: The antigen specificity of the peripheral T cells that underwent clonal expansion was not determined. Low levels of normalized T-cell clonal expansion were also seen in some nonresponding patients. In partial responders in the 0.1-3.0 mg/kg groups, normalized peripheral clonal expansion was found to be among the lowest, especially among CD8+ T cells. At doses of 0.1 to 3.0 mg/kg, clonal expansion of both CD4+ and CD8+ T cells in blood was seen between baseline and week 6. After ivuxolimab, more expanded clones were found on average in CD8+ T cells than in CD4+ T cells.

A word on this clone: No antigen is known for it. The record has no base qualities; no much larger clone is one base away.

For sequencing of the TCRbeta CDR3 region, genomic DNA was extracted from the sorted cells. TCRbeta CDR3 regions were sequenced using the immunoSEQ Assay. TCRdb mirrors the immuneACCESS table, restricted to in-frame sequences. Some clones are absent from its copies; in checked studies, under half trace to an unresolved V gene, and the reason for the others is unknown. The table for this sample lists approximately 82,000 clones; approximately 85% of them were counted only once. The leading ten clones occupy 25% of the sample. This sample comprised CD4+ or CD8+ T cells sorted from blood, obtained in a trial of the OX40 agonist ivuxolimab. This sequence was found in an adult with an advanced solid tumor such as melanoma, head and neck, liver or kidney cancer. The chain is encoded by TRBV5-8 joined to TRBJ1-1; a tentative D call is TRBD1 (5 bases match). The CDR3 amino acid sequence is: CASSSPRQGNTEAFF. The DNA sequence is TGTGCCAGCAGCTCTCCGAGGCAGGGGAACACTGAAGCTTTCTTT.